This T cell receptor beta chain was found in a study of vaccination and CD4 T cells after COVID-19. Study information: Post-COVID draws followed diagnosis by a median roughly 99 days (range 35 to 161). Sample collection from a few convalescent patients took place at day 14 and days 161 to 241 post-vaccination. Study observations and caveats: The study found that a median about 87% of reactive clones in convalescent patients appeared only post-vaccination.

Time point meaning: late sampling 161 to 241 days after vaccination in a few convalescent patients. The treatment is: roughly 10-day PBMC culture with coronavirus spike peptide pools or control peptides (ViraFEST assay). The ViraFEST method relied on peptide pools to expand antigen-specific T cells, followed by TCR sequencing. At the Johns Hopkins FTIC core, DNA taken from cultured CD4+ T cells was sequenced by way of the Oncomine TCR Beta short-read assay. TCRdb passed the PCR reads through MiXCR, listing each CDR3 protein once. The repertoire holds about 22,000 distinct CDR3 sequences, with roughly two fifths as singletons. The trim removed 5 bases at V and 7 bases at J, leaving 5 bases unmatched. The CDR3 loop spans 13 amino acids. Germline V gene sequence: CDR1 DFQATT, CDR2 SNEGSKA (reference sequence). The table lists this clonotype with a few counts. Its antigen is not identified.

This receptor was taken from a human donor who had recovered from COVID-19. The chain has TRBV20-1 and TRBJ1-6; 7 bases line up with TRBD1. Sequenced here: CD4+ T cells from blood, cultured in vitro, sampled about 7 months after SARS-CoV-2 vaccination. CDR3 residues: CSARRDSNSPLHF. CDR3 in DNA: TGCAGTGCTCGAAGGGACAGCAATTCACCCCTCCACTTT.